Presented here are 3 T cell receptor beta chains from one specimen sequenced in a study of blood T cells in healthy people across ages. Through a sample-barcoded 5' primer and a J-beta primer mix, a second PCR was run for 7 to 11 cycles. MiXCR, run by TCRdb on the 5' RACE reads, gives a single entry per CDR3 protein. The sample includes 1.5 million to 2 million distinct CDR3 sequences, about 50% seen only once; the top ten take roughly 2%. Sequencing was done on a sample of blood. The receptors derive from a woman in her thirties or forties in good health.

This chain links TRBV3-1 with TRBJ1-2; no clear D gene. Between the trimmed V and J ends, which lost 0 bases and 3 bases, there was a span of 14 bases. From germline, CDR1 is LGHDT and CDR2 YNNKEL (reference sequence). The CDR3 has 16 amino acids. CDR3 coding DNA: TGTGCCAGCAGCCAAGACCCCAAGGCTCACCACTATGGCTACACCTTC. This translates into CASSQDPKAHHYGYTF. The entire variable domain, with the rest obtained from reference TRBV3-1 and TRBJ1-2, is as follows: DTAVSQTPKYLVTQMGNDKSIKCEQNLGHDTMYWYKQDSKKFLKIMFSYNNKELIINETVPNRFSPKSPDKAHLNLHINSLELGDSAVYFCASSQDPKAHHYGYTFGSGTRLTVV.

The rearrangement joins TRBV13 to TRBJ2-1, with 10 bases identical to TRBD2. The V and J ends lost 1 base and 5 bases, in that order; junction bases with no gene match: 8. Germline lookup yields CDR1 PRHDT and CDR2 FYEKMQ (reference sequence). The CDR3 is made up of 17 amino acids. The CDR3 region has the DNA TGTGCCAGCAGCTTAGAACACCTAGCGGGGGCCCACAATGAGCAGTTCTTC. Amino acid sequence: CASSLEHLAGAHNEQFF.

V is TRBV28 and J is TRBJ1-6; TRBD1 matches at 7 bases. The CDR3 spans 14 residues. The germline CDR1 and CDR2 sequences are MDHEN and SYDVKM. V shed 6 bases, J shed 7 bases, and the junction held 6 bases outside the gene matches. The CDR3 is CASSRDSNNSPLHF. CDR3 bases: TGTGCCAGCAGCCGGGACAGCAACAATTCACCCCTCCACTTT.